A single T cell receptor beta chain is shown here with its context. This record comes from a study of blood T cell repertoires in COVID-19. V was trimmed by 3 bases and J by 3 bases, leaving 20 bases between them. CDR1 is LNHDA, CDR2 SQIVND, per germline (reference sequence). The CDR3 has 17 residues. Data came from immunoSEQ multiplex PCR; TCRdb stores just in-frame clones and leaves some out. Among about 88,000 clones, about 84% were seen once, and the ten largest hold more than 14%. The receptor's source is a woman between 65 and 79 years old with acute or convalescent COVID-19. The sample was peripheral blood. The V gene is TRBV19, the J gene TRBJ1-2; D gene uncertain. The CDR3 region has the DNA TGTGCCAGTAGTATGGGAGCCCCCCTCGAGACGGACTATGGCTACACCTTC. As protein: CASSMGAPLETDYGYTF.